This T cell receptor beta chain stems from a study of control samples from healthy donors and cancer patients. Profiling relied on immunoSEQ multiplex PCR, and the TCRdb table lists in-frame clones only, not all of them. The sample yields around 120,000 clones, 93% seen once. The CDR3 has 20 amino acids. Germline CDR1 reads LNHDA; CDR2 reads SQIVND (reference sequence). Trimming took off 1 base at V and 9 bases at J, with 32 bases between the two ends. This TCR derives from a man aged 50 or older with head and neck cancer. The chain recombines TRBV19 with TRBJ2-3; possibly TRBD2 for D (6 bases). The source material was PBMCs. CDR3 coding DNA: TGTGCCAGTAGTATAGGGCTTTTCTCCGACGGGGGTCCAACTTGGGGGACGCAGTATTTT. Translation: CASSIGLFSDGGPTWGTQYF. Full variable domain (rest looked up from reference TRBV19 and TRBJ2-3): DGGITQSPKYLFRKEGQNVTLSCEQNLNHDAMYWYRQDPGQGLRLIYYSQIVNDFQKGDIAEGYSVSREKKESFPLTVTSAQKNPTAFYLCASSIGLFSDGGPTWGTQYFGPGTRLTVL.